This TCR beta chain was recovered during a study of cytomegalovirus exposure and HLA in healthy donors. The CDR3 runs 13 residues. V lost 3 bases to trimming and J lost 5 bases, with 8 bases between them. The germline V gene encodes CDR1 LNHNV and CDR2 YYDKDF (reference sequence). In the PCR, 60 Vbeta and 13 Jbeta primers were used. TCRdb keeps only in-frame clones here, not all; method: immunoSEQ multiplex PCR. The table lists approximately 170,000 clones, roughly 74% of them singletons, with less than 5% in the top ten. Comments on this clone: The sample has other DNA sequences that encode this CDR3 too.

The TCR sequence derives from a male donor in good health and CMV-seronegative. The V gene is TRBV15, the J gene TRBJ1-5, with D tentatively TRBD1 (5 bases). Sequencing used PBMCs. This CDR3 is CATSSQGYQPQHF. The DNA for the CDR3 is TGTGCCACCAGCAGTCAGGGCTATCAGCCCCAGCATTTT.